Each of the 3 T cell receptor beta chains below was sequenced from the same sample in a study of CD8+CD57+ T cells in acquired aplastic anemia. The template used for profiling TCR beta VDJ and CDR3 was genomic DNA. TCRdb re-called the reads through MiXCR, storing one row per CDR3 protein. The sample records some 160,000 distinct CDR3 sequences, around 48% being singletons. Patients picked for sequencing had shown CD8+CD57+ cell expansion detected by flow cytometry. Sequenced material: sorted CD4+, CD8+, or CD8+CD57+ T cells (not recorded which) from PBMCs. Receptors originate from a human donor with aplastic anemia.

J is TRBJ1-2 and V is TRBV7-2, with D unclear. Trimming took off 5 bases at V and 3 bases at J, with 10 bases between the two ends. CDR1 is SGHTA and CDR2 is FQGNSA in the germline V gene. This CDR3 comprises 13 residues. The CDR3 DNA follows: TGTGCCAGCAGCCAAGATTGGGACTATGGCTACACCTTC. It translates to CASSQDWDYGYTF.

This clonotype was observed a handful of times. The V call is TRBV10-3, the J call TRBJ1-5; TRBD1 might be the D (5 bases). V was clipped by 3 bases and J by 0 bases, with 12 bases between them. The CDR3 runs to 16 residues. CDR1 is ENHRY and CDR2 is SYGVKD in the germline V gene. The CDR3 spells CAISEGATNSNQPQHF. The DNA for the CDR3 is TGTGCCATCAGTGAAGGGGCGACAAATAGCAATCAGCCCCAGCATTTT.

Turning to this clonotype: The junction differs from germline at one of its ends, possibly a read error. This chain connects TRBV2 to TRBJ2-2; D uncertain. The CDR3 is 8 amino acids. Per germline, CDR1 SNHLY and CDR2 FYNNEI. CDR3 in amino acids: CASSEALF. The CDR3 DNA reads as TGTGCCAGCAGTGAAGCGCTTTTC.